This T cell receptor (beta chain) comes out of a study of CD8+ T cells in alopecia areata. V shed 5 bases and J 4 bases; nucleotides not matched to a gene: 3. Germline CDR1 GTSNPN, CDR2 SVGIG (reference sequence). This CDR3 has 14 amino acids. Once RNA had been extracted, it was reverse transcribed into cDNA to act as the sequencing template. Clones were sequenced by immunoSEQ multiplex PCR, and TCRdb holds only the in-frame ones, with some missing. The table has 120,000 or so clones, around 50% seen once. This TCR came from a human donor with alopecia areata. The sequenced sample was NKG2D-low CD8+ T cells sorted from blood. The chain uses TRBV30 and TRBJ2-1, with 12 positions matching TRBD2. In nucleotides, the CDR3 is TGTGCCTGGGCTACTAGCGGGGGGTACAATGAGCAGTTCTTC. Its protein is CAWATSGGYNEQFF.